One and the same sample provided the 11 T cell receptor beta chains below, sequenced in a study of Ad26.COV2.S vaccination and SARS-CoV-2 variants. Assay: immunoSEQ multiplex PCR; the TCRdb copy retains only in-frame clones and omits some. Of around 340,000 clones listed, roughly nine tenths are singletons. The treatment here: over 15 received Ad26.COV2.S at low or high dose, single or two shots; about 5 received placebo; per-sample allocation not given. Sampling took place 63 days after the first vaccine or placebo injection. Sequenced here: peripheral blood, sampled in a trial of Ad26.COV2.S vaccine versus placebo. The receptors come from a person between 18 and 65 years old who received the Ad26.COV2.S COVID-19 vaccine or a placebo.

The chain is built from TRBV19 and TRBJ1-5; no clear D. The CDR3 is 14 amino acids. V dropped 0 bases and J dropped 9 bases, with 12 bases sitting between them. The germline V gene has CDR1 LNHDA and CDR2 SQIVND (reference sequence). CDR3 DNA sequence: TGTGCCAGTAGTATAGATCCTGCCCAATGGCCCCAGCATTTT. Translated, it gives CASSIDPAQWPQHF. Full variable domain (missing parts from reference TRBV19 and TRBJ1-5): DGGITQSPKYLFRKEGQNVTLSCEQNLNHDAMYWYRQDPGQGLRLIYYSQIVNDFQKGDIAEGYSVSREKKESFPLTVTSAQKNPTAFYLCASSIDPAQWPQHFGDGTRLSIL.

The rearrangement uses TRBV9 and TRBJ2-7; D not certain. The CDR3 is 12 amino acids. Germline V gives CDR1 SGDLS, CDR2 YYNGEE. Trimming removed 4 bases from V and 5 bases from J, with 10 bases in between. CDR3 sequence reads: CASSHGLNEQYF. Written as DNA, the CDR3 is TGTGCCAGCAGCCACGGGCTAAACGAGCAGTACTTC.

The chain recombines TRBV5-1 with TRBJ2-1; TRBD1 agrees at 9 bases. Germline values: CDR1 SGHRS, CDR2 YFSETQ. Losses at the gene ends were 4 bases for V and 0 bases for J; bases not matched to a gene: 8. The CDR3 has 17 amino acids. CDR3 sequence: CASSPGTGPSSYNEQFF. The CDR3 bases are TGCGCCAGCAGCCCCGGGACAGGGCCGAGCTCCTACAATGAGCAGTTCTTC.

The CDR3 sequence is CASSLFPAGSSEQFF. CDR3 in DNA: TGTGCCAGCTCACTGTTTCCGGCAGGGTCAAGTGAGCAGTTCTTC. J is TRBJ2-1 and V is TRBV18; a possible D gene is TRBD1 (5 bases). CDR3 length: 15 residues. V lost 4 bases and J lost 9, with 19 bases in between. Per the germline V gene, CDR1 is KGHSH and CDR2 is LQKENI.

The chain carries TRBV6-1 and TRBJ1-3; no clear D. The CDR3 covers 15 residues. CDR1 and CDR2 from the germline V gene are MNHNS and SASEGT. V was cut by 3 bases and J by 1 base, with 10 bases left in between. The CDR3 protein is CASSDFDGSGNTIYF. DNA of the CDR3: TGTGCCAGCAGTGATTTCGACGGGTCTGGAAACACCATATATTTT.

The rearrangement uses TRBV21-1 and TRBJ1-5; TRBD1, the D gene given by the table, was not confirmed from the DNA. TRBV21-1 is classified as a pseudogene. The CDR3 sequence is 14 residues long. CDR3 residues: CASSKGQDNQPQHF. The CDR3 nucleotides are TGTGCCAGCAGCAAAGGGCAGGACAATCAGCCCCAGCATTTT.

The genes are TRBV7-2 and TRBJ2-7; the D is unclear. CDR1 is SGHTA, CDR2 FQGNSA, per germline. V lost 7 bases to trimming and J lost 5 bases, with 15 bases between them. The CDR3 covers 13 residues. The DNA of the CDR3 is TGTGCCAGCACCCCTCGTGTAAGGAACGAGCAGTACTTC. It yields the protein CASTPRVRNEQYF.

This sequence joins TRBV2 and TRBJ1-3; possibly TRBD1 for D (6 bases). This CDR3 region has 16 residues. V lost 10 bases to trimming and J lost 8 bases, with 27 bases between them. The V gene's germline CDR1 is SNHLY and CDR2 FYNNEI. The CDR3 DNA sequence: TGTGCCATTCAAAGAAACAGGGTAGGGAATGTGGACACCATATATTTT. Its protein product is CAIQRNRVGNVDTIYF.

The chain recombines TRBV3-1 (or the pseudogene TRBV3-2) with TRBJ1-2; 8 positions match TRBD1. The CDR3 has 14 residues. Per germline, CDR1 LGHDT and CDR2 YNNKEL (reference sequence). The V gene end was trimmed by 4 bases and the J gene end by 4 bases; junction bases not matched to a gene: 5. The CDR3 DNA sequence: TGTGCCAGCAGCCCCGGACAGGGCGCCTATGGCTACACCTTC. Its protein is CASSPGQGAYGYTF.

The chain couples TRBV15 to TRBJ2-7; TRBD2 is a possible D gene (6 bases). The CDR3 is 15 residues long. Germline V lookup: CDR1 LNHNV, CDR2 YYDKDF (reference sequence). The V end was cut by 4 bases, the J end by 7 bases, with 20 bases between. The CDR3 reads CATSMGGGPPGEQYF. For the CDR3, the DNA is TGTGCCACCAGCATGGGAGGCGGACCACCGGGGGAGCAGTACTTC.

J is TRBJ1-4 and V is TRBV6-5; 8 positions agree with TRBD1. This CDR3 is 13 amino acids long. V shed 6 bases and J 7 bases; nucleotides not matched to a gene: 4. Germline V gene sequence: CDR1 MNHEY, CDR2 SVGAGI. CDR3 DNA sequence: TGTGCCAGCAGGGACAGGGACCTTGAAAAACTGTTTTTT. Residues: CASRDRDLEKLFF.